This T cell receptor beta chain was recovered during a study of molecular identifiers for immune sequencing clone quantification. TCRdb passed the PCR reads through MiXCR, listing each CDR3 protein once. The sample contains under 650,000 distinct CDR3 sequences, nearly 20% of which appear only once. This receptor was taken from a human donor in good health. Some libraries in this study had Jurkat cell RNA spiked in. The sample consisted of naive CD8+ T cells from blood, with Jurkat cell RNA spiked in. Documented subset: FACS-sorted CD8+CD4-CCR7+CD45RA+ naive T cells.

In nucleotides, the CDR3 is TGTGCCAGCAGCTTAGCGGGACATAGAGCTAACTATGGCTACACCTTC. Its protein is CASSLAGHRANYGYTF. The rearrangement links TRBV7-9 to TRBJ1-2; a possible D gene is TRBD1 (6 bases). Trimming took 0 bases from V and 0 from J, leaving 11 bases between them. The CDR3 runs 16 residues. The germline V gene has CDR1 SEHNR and CDR2 FQNEAQ (reference sequence).